This T cell receptor beta chain was identified during a study of T cells in Graves' hyperthyroidism and ophthalmopathy. This clonotype came up many times. Amplified TCR beta CDR3 regions derived from RNA transcripts. When the TCR CDR3 underwent first-round RT-PCR, the HTBI primer set was used. TCRdb reanalysed the multiplex PCR reads using MiXCR and keeps one entry per CDR3 protein. The sample holds under 650,000 distinct CDR3 sequences, 15% to 20% seen once. The CDR3 is 16 amino acids. With 4 bases clipped from V and 2 bases from J, the junction kept 9 bases outside the gene matches. Germline V CDR1 and CDR2: MDHEN, SYDVKM.

The source of this sequence is a woman in her thirties with Graves' hyperthyroidism. Material: blood. The chain has TRBV28 and TRBJ2-3; TRBD2 matches 7 bases. The CDR3 loop reads CASSSSIAGDTDTQYF. CDR3 DNA sequence: TGTGCCAGCAGTTCAAGTATCGCGGGAGACACAGATACGCAGTATTTT.